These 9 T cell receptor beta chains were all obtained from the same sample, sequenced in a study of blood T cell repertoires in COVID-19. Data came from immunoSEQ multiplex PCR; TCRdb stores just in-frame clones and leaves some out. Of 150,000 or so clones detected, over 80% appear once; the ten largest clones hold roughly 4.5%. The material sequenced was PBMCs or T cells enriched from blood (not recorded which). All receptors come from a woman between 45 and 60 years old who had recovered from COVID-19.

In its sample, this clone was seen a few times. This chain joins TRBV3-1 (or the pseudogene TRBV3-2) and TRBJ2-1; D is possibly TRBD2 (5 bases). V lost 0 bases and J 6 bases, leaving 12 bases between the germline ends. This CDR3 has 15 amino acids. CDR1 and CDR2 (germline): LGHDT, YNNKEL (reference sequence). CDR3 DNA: TGTGCCAGCAGCCAAGATGTTCGTAGCGTCAATGAGCAGTTCTTC. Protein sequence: CASSQDVRSVNEQFF.

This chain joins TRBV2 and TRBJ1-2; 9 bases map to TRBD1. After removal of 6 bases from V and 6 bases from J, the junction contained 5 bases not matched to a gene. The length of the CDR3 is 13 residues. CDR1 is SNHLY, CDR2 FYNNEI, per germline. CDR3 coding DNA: TGTGCCAGCAGGGTGGGACAGGGTAATGGCTACACCTTC. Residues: CASRVGQGNGYTF. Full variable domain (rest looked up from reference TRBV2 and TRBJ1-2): EPEVTQTPSHQVTQMGQEVILRCVPISNHLYFYWYRQILGQKVEFLVSFYNNEISEKSEIFDDQFSVERPDGSNFTLKIRSTKLEDSAMYFCASRVGQGNGYTFGSGTRLTVV.

The CDR3 protein is CASSGRGVTATNEKLFF. Here the CDR3 DNA reads TGTGCCAGTAGTGGTCGTGGGGTGACAGCAACTAATGAAAAACTGTTTTTT. The genes are TRBV19 and TRBJ1-4; tentatively, D is TRBD1 (5 bases). The CDR3 consists of 17 residues. Per germline, CDR1 LNHDA and CDR2 SQIVND (reference sequence). V lost 5 bases and J lost 0, with 16 bases in between.

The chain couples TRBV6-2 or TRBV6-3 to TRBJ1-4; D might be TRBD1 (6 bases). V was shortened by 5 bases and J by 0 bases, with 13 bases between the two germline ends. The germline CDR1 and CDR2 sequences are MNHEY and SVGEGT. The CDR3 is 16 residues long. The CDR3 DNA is TGTGCCAGCAGTGATCCCCAGGGGACAACTAATGAAAAACTGTTTTTT. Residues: CASSDPQGTTNEKLFF.

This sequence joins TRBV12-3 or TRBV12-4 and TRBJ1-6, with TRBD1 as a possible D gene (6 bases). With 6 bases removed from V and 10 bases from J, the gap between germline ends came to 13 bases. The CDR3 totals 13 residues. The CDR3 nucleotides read TGTGCCAGCAGCTTAAGGGGGGGATCACCCCTCCACTTT. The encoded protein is CASSLRGGSPLHF.

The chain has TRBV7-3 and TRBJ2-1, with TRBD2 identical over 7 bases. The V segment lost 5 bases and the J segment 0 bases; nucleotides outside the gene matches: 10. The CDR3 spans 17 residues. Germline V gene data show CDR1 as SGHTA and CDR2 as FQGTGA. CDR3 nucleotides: TGTGCCAGCAGCCCTCAGTGGGGGGGGAGCTCCTACAATGAGCAGTTCTTC. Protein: CASSPQWGGSSYNEQFF.

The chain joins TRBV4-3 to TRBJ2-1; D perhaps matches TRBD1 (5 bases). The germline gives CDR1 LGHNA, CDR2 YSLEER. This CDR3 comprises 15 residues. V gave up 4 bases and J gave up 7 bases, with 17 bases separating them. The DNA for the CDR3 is TGCGCCAGCAGCCCTTATGGGGCGGATGGGAATGAGCAGTTCTTC. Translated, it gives CASSPYGADGNEQFF.

The CDR3 DNA sequence: TGTGCCAGCAGCACGACAGGGTTTGGCGGAAACACCATATATTTT. As protein: CASSTTGFGGNTIYF. The V and J genes are TRBV9 and TRBJ1-3, with 7 bases that match TRBD1. The V segment lost 4 bases and the J segment 4 bases; nucleotides outside the gene matches: 8. The V gene's germline CDR1 is SGDLS and CDR2 YYNGEE. The CDR3 covers 15 residues.

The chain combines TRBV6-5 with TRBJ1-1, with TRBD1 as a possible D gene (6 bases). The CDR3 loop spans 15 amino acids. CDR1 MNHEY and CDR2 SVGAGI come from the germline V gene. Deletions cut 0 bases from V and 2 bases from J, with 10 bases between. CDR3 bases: TGTGCCAGCAGTTACTCGCGACAGGCTAACACTGAAGCTTTCTTT. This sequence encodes CASSYSRQANTEAFF.